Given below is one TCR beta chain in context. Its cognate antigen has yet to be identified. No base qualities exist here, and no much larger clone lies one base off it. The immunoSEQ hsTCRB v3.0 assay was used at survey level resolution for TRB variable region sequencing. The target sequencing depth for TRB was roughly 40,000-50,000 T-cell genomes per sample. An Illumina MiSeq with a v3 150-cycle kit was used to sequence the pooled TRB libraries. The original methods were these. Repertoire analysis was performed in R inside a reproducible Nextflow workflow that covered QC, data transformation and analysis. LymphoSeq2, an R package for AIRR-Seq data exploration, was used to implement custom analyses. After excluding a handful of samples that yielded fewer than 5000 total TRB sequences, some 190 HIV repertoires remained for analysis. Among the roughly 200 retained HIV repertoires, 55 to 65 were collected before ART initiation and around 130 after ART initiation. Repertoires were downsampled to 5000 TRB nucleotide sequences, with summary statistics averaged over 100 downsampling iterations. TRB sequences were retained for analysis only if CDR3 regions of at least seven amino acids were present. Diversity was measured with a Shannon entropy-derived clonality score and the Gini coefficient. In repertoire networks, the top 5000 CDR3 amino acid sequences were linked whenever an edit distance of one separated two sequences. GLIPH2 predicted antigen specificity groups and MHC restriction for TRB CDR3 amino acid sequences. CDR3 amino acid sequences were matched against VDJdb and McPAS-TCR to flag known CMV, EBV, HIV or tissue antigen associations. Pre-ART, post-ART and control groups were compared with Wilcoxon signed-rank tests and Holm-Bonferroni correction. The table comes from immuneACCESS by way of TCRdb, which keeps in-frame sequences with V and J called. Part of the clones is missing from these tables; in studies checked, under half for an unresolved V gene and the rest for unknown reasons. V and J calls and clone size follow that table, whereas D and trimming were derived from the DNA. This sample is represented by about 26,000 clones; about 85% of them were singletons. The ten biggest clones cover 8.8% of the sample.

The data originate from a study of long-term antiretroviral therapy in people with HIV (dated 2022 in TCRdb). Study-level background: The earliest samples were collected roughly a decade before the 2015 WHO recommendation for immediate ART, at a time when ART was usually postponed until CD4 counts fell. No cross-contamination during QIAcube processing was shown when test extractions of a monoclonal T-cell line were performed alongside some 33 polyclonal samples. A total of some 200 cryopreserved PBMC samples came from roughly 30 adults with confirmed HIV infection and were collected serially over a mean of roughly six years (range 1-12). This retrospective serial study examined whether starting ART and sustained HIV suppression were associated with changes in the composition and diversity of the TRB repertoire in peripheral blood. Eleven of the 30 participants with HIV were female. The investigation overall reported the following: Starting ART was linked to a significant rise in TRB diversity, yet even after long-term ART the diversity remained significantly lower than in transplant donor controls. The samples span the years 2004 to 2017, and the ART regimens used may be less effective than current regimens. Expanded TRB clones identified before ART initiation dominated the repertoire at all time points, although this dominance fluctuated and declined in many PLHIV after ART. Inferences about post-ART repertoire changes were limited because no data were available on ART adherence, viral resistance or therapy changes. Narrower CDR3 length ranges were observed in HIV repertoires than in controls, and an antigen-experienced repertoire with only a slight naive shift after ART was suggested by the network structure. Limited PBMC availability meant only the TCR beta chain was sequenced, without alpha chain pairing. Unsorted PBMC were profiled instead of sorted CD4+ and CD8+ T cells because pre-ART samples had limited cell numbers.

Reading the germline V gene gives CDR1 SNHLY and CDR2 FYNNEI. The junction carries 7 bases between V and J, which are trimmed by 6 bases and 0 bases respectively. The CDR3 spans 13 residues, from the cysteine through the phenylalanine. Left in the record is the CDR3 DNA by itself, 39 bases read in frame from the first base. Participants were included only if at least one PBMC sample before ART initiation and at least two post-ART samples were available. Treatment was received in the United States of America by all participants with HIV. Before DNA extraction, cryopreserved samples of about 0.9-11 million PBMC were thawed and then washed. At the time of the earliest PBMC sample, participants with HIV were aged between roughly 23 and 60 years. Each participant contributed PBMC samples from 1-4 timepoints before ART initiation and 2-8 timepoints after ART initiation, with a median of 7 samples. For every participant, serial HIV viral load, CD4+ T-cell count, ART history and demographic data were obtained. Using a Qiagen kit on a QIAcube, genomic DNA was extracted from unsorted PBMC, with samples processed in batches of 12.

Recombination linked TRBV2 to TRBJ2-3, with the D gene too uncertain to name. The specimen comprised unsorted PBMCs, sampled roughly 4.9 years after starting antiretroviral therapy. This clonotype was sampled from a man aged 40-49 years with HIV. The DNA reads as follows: TGTGCCAGCAGAGATACTAGCACAGATACGCAGTATTTT. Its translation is CASRDTSTDTQYF.